This entry lists 28 T cell receptor beta chains sequenced from one sample in a study of CD8+ T cells in alopecia areata. Following extraction, RNA underwent reverse transcription to cDNA, which served as the sequencing template. TCRdb keeps only in-frame clones here, not all; method: immunoSEQ multiplex PCR. The sample yields 30,000 to 40,000 clones, about 74% seen once. The sequencing input was NKG2D-low CD8+ T cells sorted from blood. These receptors came from a human donor with alopecia areata.

The chain recombines TRBV4-3 with TRBJ2-1; no reliable D call. V gave up 1 base and J gave up 0 bases, with 4 bases separating them. CDR3 size: 14 residues. Germline V gives CDR1 LGHNA, CDR2 YSLEER. The CDR3 DNA is TGCGCCAGCAGCCAAGGAAGCTCCTACAATGAGCAGTTCTTC. It encodes CASSQGSSYNEQFF.

This clone was detected ten times or more. The J gene is TRBJ2-7, the V gene TRBV20-1, with D unclear. This CDR3 contains 10 residues. Between the trimmed V and J ends, which lost 4 bases and 3 bases, there was a span of 4 bases. Germline CDR1 reads DFQATT; CDR2 reads SNEGSKA (reference sequence). The CDR3 loop reads CSATSYEQYF. For the CDR3, the DNA is TGCAGTGCTACGAGCTACGAGCAGTACTTC.

The V call is TRBV30, the J call TRBJ2-2; D tentatively reads TRBD1 or TRBD2 (5 bases each). This CDR3 has 14 amino acids. Germline V gene data show CDR1 as GTSNPN and CDR2 as SVGIG (reference sequence). Trimming pared 4 bases from V and 0 bases from J, leaving 9 bases between. As DNA, the CDR3 is TGTGCCTGGATTTGGGGGTCGAACACCGGGGAGCTGTTTTTT. The encoded protein is CAWIWGSNTGELFF.

The chain joins TRBV9 to TRBJ2-1; possible D gene TRBD2, 6 bases. This CDR3 is built from 16 residues. The germline CDR1 and CDR2 sequences are SGDLS and YYNGEE. The V and J ends lost 1 base and 2 bases respectively, with 13 bases between them. CDR3 in amino acids: CASSVSGTGAYNEQFF. The CDR3 DNA follows: TGTGCCAGCAGCGTATCCGGGACTGGGGCCTACAATGAGCAGTTCTTC.

V is TRBV4-2 and J is TRBJ1-1; D is uncertain. CDR3 length equals 15 residues. The germline gives CDR1 LGHNA, CDR2 YNFKEQ. Trimming took off 0 bases at V and 0 bases at J, with 8 bases between the two ends. The CDR3 DNA sequence: TGTGCCAGCAGCCAAGAGGGGTTCGTGAACACTGAAGCTTTCTTT. Its protein product is CASSQEGFVNTEAFF.

The V and J genes are TRBV19 and TRBJ2-7; possibly TRBD2 for D (5 bases). The ends were cut back, 5 bases at V and 5 bases at J, with 16 bases in the middle. The CDR3 consists of 14 residues. From germline, CDR1 is LNHDA and CDR2 SQIVND (reference sequence). This CDR3 is CASSPRAAGHEQYF. The CDR3 region has the DNA TGTGCCAGTAGTCCCCGAGCGGCAGGCCACGAGCAGTACTTC.

The CDR3 is CASRPGLAGPSSYNEQFF. For the CDR3, the DNA is TGTGCCAGCAGGCCGGGACTAGCGGGCCCGAGCTCCTACAATGAGCAGTTCTTC. The chain has TRBV2 and TRBJ2-1, with 12 bases aligning to TRBD2. V was pared by 6 bases and J by 0 bases, with 9 bases of the junction left unmatched. Germline V gene data show CDR1 as SNHLY and CDR2 as FYNNEI. This CDR3 contains 18 residues.

This rearrangement joins TRBV4-3 to TRBJ2-2; D unresolved. Germline V gene sequence: CDR1 LGHNA, CDR2 YSLEER. CDR3 size: 13 residues. V was clipped by 2 bases and J by 8 bases, with 9 bases between them. The CDR3 sequence: CASSQPPQGELFF. The DNA for the CDR3 is TGCGCCAGCAGCCAACCCCCACAAGGGGAGCTGTTTTTT.

This clone appeared a single time. This rearrangement joins TRBV9 to TRBJ1-4, with 9 bases fitting TRBD1. The ends lost 4 bases at V and 8 bases at J; junction bases unmatched: 12. CDR3 length equals 16 residues. Germline CDR1 reads SGDLS; CDR2 reads YYNGEE. The CDR3 bases are TGTGCCAGCAGCCAAGCGCCGGGACAGGGAGTCGAAAAACTGTTTTTT. This gives the protein CASSQAPGQGVEKLFF. The entire variable domain, with the rest obtained from reference TRBV9 and TRBJ1-4, is as follows: DSGVTQTPKHLITATGQRVTLRCSPRSGDLSVYWYQQSLDQGLQFLIQYYNGEERAKGNILERFSAQQFPDLHSELNLSSLELGDSALYFCASSQAPGQGVEKLFFGSGTQLSVL.

The chain joins TRBV25-1 to TRBJ2-7; perhaps TRBD1 as D (6 bases). The CDR3 covers 15 residues. Germline CDR1 reads MGHDK; CDR2 reads SYGVNS. Trimming stripped 0 bases from V and 4 bases from J, with 13 bases between. The CDR3 DNA reads TGTGCCAGCAGTGAATATGAGACAGGTACTTACGAGCAGTACTTC. This translates into CASSEYETGTYEQYF.

The V gene is TRBV29-1, the J gene TRBJ2-3; D is unresolved. Germline lookup yields CDR1 SQVTM and CDR2 ANQGSEA. V shed 4 bases and J shed 4 bases, with 12 bases lying between them. This CDR3 contains 13 residues. In nucleotides, the CDR3 is TGCAGCGTTGGTTTAAACCCCGCAGATACGCAGTATTTT. Encoded protein: CSVGLNPADTQYF.

The rearrangement joins TRBV27 to TRBJ1-1; a weak D match, TRBD1 (5 bases). The V end was cut by 4 bases, the J end by 1 base, with 10 bases between. In germline, CDR1 is MNHEY, CDR2 SMNVEV (reference sequence). CDR3 length: 14 residues. CDR3 amino acids: CASSYGGPNTEAFF. CDR3 nucleotide sequence: TGTGCCAGCAGTTACGGGGGACCGAACACTGAAGCTTTCTTT.

CDR3 region: CASSVPGRASNQPQHF. CDR3 nucleotide sequence: TGTGCCAGCAGTGTACCCGGGAGAGCTAGCAATCAGCCCCAGCATTTT. The chain combines TRBV6-1 with TRBJ1-5; D unclear. V was shortened by 4 bases and J by 0 bases, with 13 bases between the two germline ends. The CDR3 runs 16 residues. Germline V lookup: CDR1 MNHNS, CDR2 SASEGT.

The chain carries TRBV5-4 and TRBJ2-5, with TRBD2 matching over 8 bases. Germline CDR1 and CDR2: SGHNT and YYREEE (reference sequence). V lost 6 bases and J lost 5; bases outside the gene matches: 3. The CDR3 runs 12 residues. The CDR3 coding sequence is TGTGCCAGCACTGGCGGGAGGGAGACCCAGTACTTC. Translated, it gives CASTGGRETQYF.

This sequence joins TRBV27 and TRBJ2-7, with 9 bases matching TRBD1. The junction had 7 bases not matched to a gene; V was cut back by 5 bases and J by 2 bases. This CDR3 spans 15 amino acids. CDR1 and CDR2 from the germline V gene are MNHEY and SMNVEV (reference sequence). The CDR3 is CASSLGTGSPYEQYF. In DNA form, the CDR3 reads TGTGCCAGCAGTCTAGGGACAGGGTCCCCCTACGAGCAGTACTTC.

J is TRBJ2-2 and V is TRBV29-1; the D gene is possibly TRBD1 (5 bases). CDR1 SQVTM and CDR2 ANQGSEA come from the germline V gene. V lost 4 bases to trimming and J lost 6 bases, with 9 bases between them. This CDR3 comprises 12 residues. The CDR3 nucleotides read TGCAGCGTTGGAACAGGTCCCGGGGAGCTGTTTTTT. As protein: CSVGTGPGELFF.

This clone is categorized as medium-sized. The chain joins TRBV6-5 to TRBJ1-4; D is unresolved. CDR1 MNHEY and CDR2 SVGAGI come from the germline V gene. This CDR3 is 12 amino acids long. Deletions cut 10 bases from V and 7 bases from J, with 13 bases between. The chain's CDR3 is CATGEGFEKLFF. The CDR3 nucleotides are TGTGCCACCGGCGAGGGCTTTGAAAAACTGTTTTTT.

The chain has TRBV27 and TRBJ1-1, with a possible D match to TRBD1 (6 bases). The CDR3 is 14 amino acids. Germline CDR1 reads MNHEY; CDR2 reads SMNVEV (reference sequence). With 4 bases removed from V and 0 bases from J, the gap between germline ends came to 9 bases. CDR3 in amino acids: CASSWRGLNTEAFF. The CDR3 DNA is TGTGCCAGCAGTTGGCGGGGGCTGAACACTGAAGCTTTCTTT.

The sample holds a few counts of this clone. This chain links TRBV7-9 with TRBJ2-7, with D uncertain. The V end lost 0 bases, the J end lost 0 bases, and 9 bases lay between the germline ends. Germline V gene data show CDR1 as SEHNR and CDR2 as FQNEAQ (reference sequence). This CDR3 comprises 15 residues. The CDR3 here is CASSLARSHSYEQYF. CDR3 bases: TGTGCCAGCAGCTTAGCGCGCAGCCACTCCTACGAGCAGTACTTC.

This clone was observed once. The J gene is TRBJ2-2, the V gene TRBV6-5; maybe TRBD2 (5 bases). Germline V gene lookup returns CDR1 MNHEY and CDR2 SVGAGI. CDR3 length equals 13 residues. Trimming cost V 2 bases and J 7 bases, with 8 bases left between them. CDR3 in amino acids: CASSYNRGGELFF. CDR3 in DNA: TGTGCCAGCAGTTACAACCGGGGCGGGGAGCTGTTTTTT.

The V gene is TRBV30, the J gene TRBJ2-7, with 9 bases lining up with TRBD2. CDR1 is GTSNPN, CDR2 SVGIG, per germline (reference sequence). Trimming cost V 7 bases and J 3 bases; bases outside gene matches: 4. CDR3 length: 12 residues. CDR3 loop: CASGLAGYEQYF. The CDR3 region has the DNA TGTGCCTCGGGACTAGCCGGCTACGAGCAGTACTTC.

The chain combines TRBV5-4 with TRBJ2-7, with 9 positions matching TRBD1. The V and J ends lost 4 bases and 4 bases, in that order; junction bases with no gene match: 6. The germline V gene encodes CDR1 SGHNT and CDR2 YYREEE (reference sequence). This CDR3 has 14 amino acids. The chain's CDR3 is CASSPGQGYYEQYF. The CDR3 DNA is TGTGCCAGCAGCCCGGGACAGGGTTATTACGAGCAGTACTTC.

V gene TRBV29-1 combines with J gene TRBJ2-1, with 7 bases that match TRBD2. There are 14 residues in the CDR3. The germline V gene has CDR1 SQVTM and CDR2 ANQGSEA. V trimming: 4 bases; J trimming: 5 bases; junction bases outside the gene matches: 8. CDR3 sequence (DNA): TGCAGCGTTGCTGGCGGGAGCGTAGACAATGAGCAGTTCTTC. Translating it yields CSVAGGSVDNEQFF.

The chain links TRBV6-5 to TRBJ2-7; 7 positions agree with TRBD1. In germline, CDR1 is MNHEY, CDR2 SVGAGI. The CDR3 extends over 15 amino acids. Germline trimming cut 6 bases from V and 1 base from J; bases unmatched to any gene: 9. The CDR3 sequence: CASSLQGSGSYEQYF. CDR3 DNA sequence: TGTGCCAGCAGCCTACAGGGGAGTGGTTCCTACGAGCAGTACTTC.

The rearrangement links TRBV2 to TRBJ2-7; TRBD2 matches 9 bases. CDR3 length: 14 residues. The V and J ends lost 10 bases and 6 bases, in that order; junction bases with no gene match: 13. Per the germline V gene, CDR1 is SNHLY and CDR2 is FYNNEI. The CDR3 protein is CATRGGGREAEQYF. DNA of the CDR3: TGTGCCACCCGGGGAGGCGGGAGGGAGGCCGAGCAGTACTTC.

The rearrangement links TRBV29-1 to TRBJ2-7, with 10 nucleotides matching TRBD2. CDR3 size: 14 residues. Germline trimming cut 3 bases from V and 0 bases from J; bases unmatched to any gene: 2. Germline V gene lookup returns CDR1 SQVTM and CDR2 ANQGSEA. CDR3 in amino acids: CSVEASGSSYEQYF. CDR3 DNA: TGCAGCGTTGAGGCTAGCGGGAGCTCCTACGAGCAGTACTTC.

The chain uses TRBV4-2 and TRBJ2-1; D not resolved. Germline V lookup: CDR1 LGHNA, CDR2 YNFKEQ. The CDR3 consists of 12 residues. V lost 1 base and J lost 7, with 5 bases in between. The CDR3 DNA follows: TGTGCCAGCAGCCAAGCGAGGAATGAGCAGTTCTTC. Translating gives CASSQARNEQFF.

This clone has a single count. The chain recombines TRBV19 with TRBJ2-1; TRBD1 agrees at 8 bases. This CDR3 region has 16 residues. V was clipped by 5 bases and J by 1 base; unmatched bases: 7. Looked up from germline, CDR1 is LNHDA and CDR2 is SQIVND (reference sequence). CDR3 sequence (DNA): TGTGCCAGTAGTCCTCAGACAGGGGTGTCCTACAATGAGCAGTTCTTC. Translation gives CASSPQTGVSYNEQFF.